The 5 T cell receptor beta chains below come from one sample, sequenced in a study of blood T cells in healthy people across ages. A second 7 to 11 cycle PCR used barcoded and J-beta primers. TCRdb redid the calling of the 5' RACE reads with MiXCR, one entry per CDR3 protein. The table records 800,000 or so distinct CDR3 sequences, about 42% of them present only once. What was sequenced was blood. The source of these receptors is a man older than 75 in good health.

This clonotype was counted at least ten times. The gene calls are TRBV7-9 and TRBJ2-7; 7 bases agree with TRBD2. With V trimmed by 6 bases and J by 4 bases, 9 bases remained unmatched. The CDR3 loop spans 14 amino acids. CDR1 and CDR2 (germline): SEHNR, FQNEAQ (reference sequence). CDR3 sequence: CASRPSGEGYEQYF. CDR3 nucleotides: TGTGCCAGCAGGCCGAGCGGGGAAGGGTACGAGCAGTACTTC.

This clonotype was observed at least ten times. The chain has TRBV12-3 or TRBV12-4 and TRBJ2-5; weak D call: TRBD2 (6 bases). This CDR3 has 12 amino acids. Trimming left V 4 bases short and J 11 bases short, with 14 bases between. Here the CDR3 reads CASSSDRREQYF. CDR3 nucleotide sequence: TGTGCCAGCAGTTCTGACAGACGGGAGCAGTACTTC.

The chain links TRBV20-1 to TRBJ1-2; D remains ambiguous. CDR1 DFQATT and CDR2 SNEGSKA come from the germline V gene (reference sequence). The CDR3 runs to 13 residues. V gave up 1 base and J gave up 4 bases, with 10 bases separating them. CDR3 loop: CSARARGGYGYTF. The DNA of the CDR3 is TGCAGTGCTAGAGCACGAGGAGGCTATGGCTACACCTTC.

This chain joins TRBV6-6 and TRBJ2-3; D might be TRBD1 or TRBD2, each matching 5 bases. Germline loops: CDR1 MNHNY, CDR2 SVGAGI (reference sequence). The ends were cut back, 0 bases at V and 4 bases at J, with 11 bases in the middle. This CDR3 is built from 15 residues. The CDR3 region has the DNA TGTGCCAGCAGTTACTCGGGGGAGAGGGCAGATACGCAGTATTTT. This translates into CASSYSGERADTQYF.

This clonotype appeared a few times. This chain joins TRBV20-1 and TRBJ2-1; 10 bases are a match to TRBD2. With 3 bases clipped from V and 10 bases from J, the junction kept 15 bases outside the gene matches. Germline CDR1 DFQATT, CDR2 SNEGSKA (reference sequence). This CDR3 has 16 residues. CDR3 loop: CSASFWLAGDKREQFF. As DNA, the CDR3 is TGCAGTGCTAGTTTCTGGCTAGCGGGAGACAAACGCGAGCAGTTCTTC.